A single sample is the source of the 9 T cell receptor beta chains below, sequenced in a study of blood T cell repertoires in COVID-19. Profiling relied on immunoSEQ multiplex PCR, and the TCRdb table lists in-frame clones only, not all of them. Of approximately 210,000 clones in the sample, roughly 90% were seen once. The sequenced material came from peripheral blood. Receptors originate from a middle-aged woman with acute or convalescent COVID-19.

The chain joins TRBV12-3 or TRBV12-4 to TRBJ2-5; D call uncertain. The CDR3 totals 12 residues. The V end lost 2 bases, the J end lost 2 bases, and 3 bases lay between the germline ends. The CDR3 sequence is CASSLSQETQYF. The CDR3 DNA reads TGTGCCAGCAGTTTATCGCAAGAGACCCAGTACTTC.

The rearrangement links TRBV11-2 to TRBJ2-4; D is perhaps TRBD1 (6 bases). V lost 0 bases, J lost 8 bases, and 14 bases lay in between. Looked up from germline, CDR1 is SGHAT and CDR2 is FQNNGV. This CDR3 is built from 15 residues. The CDR3 is CASSLDGKAGDIQYF. In DNA form, the CDR3 reads TGTGCCAGCAGCTTAGATGGAAAGGCAGGGGACATTCAGTACTTC.

The gene calls are TRBV28 and TRBJ2-7; the match to TRBD2 covers 11 bases. Germline values: CDR1 MDHEN, CDR2 SYDVKM. This CDR3 spans 14 amino acids. The CDR3 DNA reads as TGTGCCAGCAGCCTCGACCTAGCGGGGGGTAGGACGGACGTC. Translated, it gives CASSLDLAGGRTDV.

The chain employs TRBV2 and TRBJ2-7, with 9 bases aligning to TRBD1. The CDR3 is 16 residues long. Germline V gives CDR1 SNHLY, CDR2 FYNNEI. Germline trimming cut 3 bases from V and 0 bases from J; bases unmatched to any gene: 6. CDR3 in DNA: TGTGCCAGCAGTGACACTCCGGGACAGGGCTCCTACGAGCAGTACGTC. Translation: CASSDTPGQGSYEQYV.

V is TRBV5-1 and J is TRBJ1-5; 11 bases align to TRBD1. With 3 bases clipped from V and 2 bases from J, the junction kept 1 base outside the gene matches. Germline loops: CDR1 SGHRS, CDR2 YFSETQ. This CDR3 spans 15 amino acids. CDR3 in amino acids: CASSWGQGGNQPQHF. CDR3 sequence (DNA): TGCGCCAGCAGCTGGGGACAGGGGGGCAATCAGCCCCAGCATTTT.

The chain links TRBV6-1 to TRBJ1-3; D is uncertain. The CDR3 length is 14 residues. Germline CDR1 MNHNS, CDR2 SASEGT. Trimming removed 1 base from V and 6 bases from J, with 10 bases in between. The CDR3 region is CASSEGARENTIYF. CDR3 in DNA: TGTGCCAGCAGTGAAGGCGCCCGGGAAAACACCATATATTTT.

V and J are TRBV29-1 and TRBJ2-3; TRBD2 agrees at 7 bases. Germline loops: CDR1 SQVTM, CDR2 ANQGSEA. The CDR3 is made up of 16 amino acids. J gave up 0 bases and V 8 bases, and 14 bases lay outside the gene matches. CDR3 residues: CSFREVGGWSTDTQYF. The CDR3, as DNA: TGCAGCTTTCGGGAGGTCGGAGGGTGGAGCACAGATACGCAGTATTTT.

The rearrangement links TRBV5-1 to TRBJ1-2; 8 bases are shared with TRBD1. Germline values: CDR1 SGHRS, CDR2 YFSETQ. There are 15 residues in the CDR3. The junction had 4 bases not matched to a gene; V was cut back by 0 bases and J by 3 bases. For the CDR3, the DNA is TGCGCCAGCAGCTTGGACAGGGGGTTTGACTATGGCTACACCTTC. Translating gives CASSLDRGFDYGYTF.

Worth noting for this clone: Distinct nucleotide sequences in the sample also encode this CDR3. The V gene is TRBV12-3 or TRBV12-4, the J gene TRBJ1-5; 8 bases match TRBD1. V lost 5 bases to trimming and J lost 4 bases; unmatched junction nucleotides: 1. This CDR3 is 13 amino acids long. The CDR3 here is CASSRTGNQPQHF. The CDR3 DNA follows: TGTGCCAGCAGTCGGACAGGGAATCAGCCCCAGCATTTT.